The 30 T cell receptor beta chains reported below all come from one sample, sequenced in a study of regulatory T cells in long-lasting Graves disease. Time point denoted: persistent/refractory GD, antithyroid drugs over 5 years with positive TRAb. From PBMCs, RNA was extracted and then used to make the TCR library. Arm-PCR of CDR3 regions and iRepertoire HTBI primers were used to build TCR beta libraries. One entry per CDR3 protein results from TCRdb running MiXCR on the multiplex PCR reads. This sample carries 250,000 to 300,000 distinct CDR3 sequences, roughly a fifth of them seen once, and the ten largest clones take roughly 50%. This sample comprised peripheral blood mononuclear cells (PBMCs), obtained when the disease was refractory, from a patient treated with antithyroid drugs. These receptors were taken from a female donor with Graves disease.

This clonotype appeared a few times. The chain is built from TRBV7-9 and TRBJ1-5; D gene ambiguous. From germline, CDR1 is SEHNR and CDR2 FQNEAQ (reference sequence). The CDR3 contains 14 residues. V lost 3 bases to trimming and J lost 0 bases, with 6 bases between them. The CDR3 DNA is TGTGCCAGCAGCTTTCCGGATAGCAATCAGCCCCAGCATTTT. Protein sequence: CASSFPDSNQPQHF.

This clonotype was seen at least ten times. The chain carries TRBV12-3 or TRBV12-4 and TRBJ1-5; D unresolved. The CDR3 extends over 14 amino acids. V was clipped by 2 bases and J by 1 base, with 6 bases between them. The CDR3 DNA follows: TGTGCCAGCAGTTTATCGGGGAGCAATCAGCCCCAGCATTTT. It specifies CASSLSGSNQPQHF.

This chain uses TRBV5-1 with TRBJ2-1; 7 bases agree with TRBD2. V was clipped by 0 bases and J by 9 bases; unmatched bases: 9. Germline loops: CDR1 SGHRS, CDR2 YFSETQ. This CDR3 has 15 amino acids. Written as DNA, the CDR3 is TGCGCCAGCAGCTTGGAGTGGGAGGGCCAAGGTGAGCAGTTCTTC. Translating gives CASSLEWEGQGEQFF.

This clonotype was seen many times. The rearrangement uses TRBV18 and TRBJ2-7, with 8 bases lining up with TRBD1. The CDR3 is 13 residues long. CDR1 KGHSH and CDR2 LQKENI come from the germline V gene. Trimming took 6 bases from V and 5 from J; bases not matched to a gene: 6. CDR3 sequence reads: CASSLGQDDEQYF. Here the CDR3 DNA reads TGTGCCAGCTCCCTGGGACAGGATGACGAGCAGTACTTC.

V usage is TRBV7-9 and J usage is TRBJ2-7; 9 bases fit TRBD2. V shed 7 bases, J shed 2 bases, and the junction held 9 bases outside the gene matches. Germline-derived CDR1 and CDR2 are SEHNR and FQNEAQ (reference sequence). The CDR3 has 15 residues. Here the CDR3 reads CASTQVAGATYEQYF. In nucleotides, the CDR3 is TGTGCCAGCACCCAAGTAGCGGGAGCAACCTACGAGCAGTACTTC.

As to this clonotype: Without the conserved terminal phenylalanine or tryptophan, this CDR3 likely stems from a read error. The genes are TRBV19 and TRBJ1-1, with 7 bases that match TRBD1. V dropped 5 bases and J dropped 0; count of bases not matched to a gene: 9. The CDR3 extends over 16 amino acids. Looked up from germline, CDR1 is LNHDA and CDR2 is SQIVND (reference sequence). The CDR3 loop reads CASSPLMTGLNTEAFL. DNA for the CDR3: TGTGCCAGTAGTCCTCTAATGACAGGGCTGAACACTGAAGCTTTCCTT.

Turning to this clonotype: A clone one base away is much larger, so this may be a read error. The rearrangement links TRBV20-1 to TRBJ2-7; D is possibly TRBD1 (6 bases). The germline gives CDR1 DFQATT, CDR2 SNEGSKA (reference sequence). CDR3 size: 14 residues. Trimming removed 3 bases from V and 0 bases from J, with 12 bases in between. CDR3 DNA sequence: TGCAGTGCTAGGGGGGCACAAGACTCCTACGAGCAGTACTTC. Encoded protein: CSARGAQDSYEQYF.

This clonotype was counted a few times. The chain carries TRBV5-1 and TRBJ2-7; the match to TRBD2 covers 11 bases. V lost 4 bases and J lost 3; bases outside the gene matches: 9. CDR1 SGHRS and CDR2 YFSETQ come from the germline V gene. This CDR3 is built from 16 residues. The CDR3 nucleotides are TGCGCCAGCAGCGGGGGGACTAGCGGTCTCCACTACGAGCAGTACTTC. This sequence encodes CASSGGTSGLHYEQYF.

This clonotype was seen at least ten times. The V and J genes are TRBV27 and TRBJ2-5, with 7 nucleotides matching TRBD1. The V gene's germline CDR1 is MNHEY and CDR2 SMNVEV (reference sequence). CDR3 size: 15 residues. Unmatched junction bases numbered 10, after V lost 5 bases and J lost 4 bases. The chain's CDR3 is CASSPITGVGETQYF. CDR3 DNA sequence: TGTGCCAGCAGTCCCATCACAGGGGTGGGAGAGACCCAGTACTTC.

Of note for this clonotype: A single base separates this from a much larger clone, so it may be a read error. The limits of the CDR3 on the DNA are not certain, so only TCRdb's listed CDR3 is given. This chain links TRBV7-9 with TRBJ2-7; TRBD1, as called in the table, went unchecked against the DNA. The CDR3 region is 16 residues in length, termini included. Germline CDR1 SEHNR, CDR2 FQNEAQ (reference sequence). The CDR3 sequence is CASSLVGTGSPYERYF.

This clonotype was picked up many times. The rearrangement joins TRBV2 to TRBJ1-4; D might be TRBD1 (6 bases). Looked up from germline, CDR1 is SNHLY and CDR2 is FYNNEI. The CDR3 spans 17 residues. Trimming removed 4 bases at V and 2 bases at J, with 17 bases between. The CDR3 here is CASSVTGGWSTNEKLFF. The CDR3, as DNA: TGTGCCAGCAGTGTCACCGGGGGCTGGAGCACTAATGAAAAACTGTTTTTT.

In its sample, this clonotype was seen many times. V is TRBV6-1 and J is TRBJ1-5; D gene uncertain. Looked up from germline, CDR1 is MNHNS and CDR2 is SASEGT. CDR3 length equals 13 residues. Trimming cost V 7 bases and J 7 bases, with 14 bases left between them. This CDR3 is CASTLTGGQPQHF. The CDR3 DNA sequence: TGTGCCAGCACCCTTACGGGCGGGCAGCCCCAGCATTTT.

In its sample, this clonotype was seen many times. The chain employs TRBV28 and TRBJ2-7; no firm D call. Looked up from germline, CDR1 is MDHEN and CDR2 is SYDVKM. The CDR3 sequence is 15 residues long. With 6 bases removed from V and 0 bases from J, the gap between germline ends came to 15 bases. CDR3 in amino acids: CASRKDRRISYEQYF. In DNA, the CDR3 is TGTGCCAGCAGAAAGGACCGGCGGATCTCCTACGAGCAGTACTTC.

This clonotype was detected ten times or more. V is TRBV28 and J is TRBJ1-5; no clear D gene. CDR1 is MDHEN and CDR2 is SYDVKM in the germline V gene. The CDR3 spans 14 residues. Between the trimmed V and J ends, which lost 4 bases and 7 bases, there was a span of 14 bases. CDR3 DNA sequence: TGTGCCAGCAGTTCTCAGCCGCCGCGCCAGCCCCAGCATTTT. It specifies CASSSQPPRQPQHF.

The V gene is TRBV19, the J gene TRBJ2-7; TRBD2 matches 14 bases. The germline V gene encodes CDR1 LNHDA and CDR2 SQIVND (reference sequence). The CDR3 runs to 16 residues. The V segment lost 4 bases and the J segment 2 bases; nucleotides outside the gene matches: 4. The CDR3 DNA reads as TGTGCCAGTAGTACCGCGACTAGCGGGAGGGCCTACGAGCAGTACTTC. Its protein is CASSTATSGRAYEQYF. The whole variable domain, remainder taken from reference TRBV19 and TRBJ2-7, is DGGITQSPKYLFRKEGQNVTLSCEQNLNHDAMYWYRQDPGQGLRLIYYSQIVNDFQKGDIAEGYSVSREKKESFPLTVTSAQKNPTAFYLCASSTATSGRAYEQYFGPGTRLTVT.

This sequence joins TRBV12-3 or TRBV12-4 and TRBJ2-2; D is unresolved. The CDR3 is 15 residues long. V was pared by 5 bases and J by 1 base, with 11 bases between. The CDR3 spells CASSPSDMNTGELFF. Here the CDR3 DNA reads TGTGCCAGCAGTCCCTCCGACATGAACACCGGGGAGCTGTTTTTT.

This chain connects TRBV29-1 to TRBJ2-1; 7 positions match TRBD2. Germline trimming cut 3 bases from V and 1 base from J; bases unmatched to any gene: 9. Germline assignment: CDR1 SQVTM and CDR2 ANQGSEA. The CDR3 is made up of 16 amino acids. Here the CDR3 DNA reads TGCAGCGTTGAGGGCGCGGGAGCAAGATCCTACAATGAGCAGTTCTTC. As protein: CSVEGAGARSYNEQFF.

This clonotype was seen ten or more times. This rearrangement joins TRBV19 to TRBJ1-2; TRBD1 matches 8 bases. This CDR3 is 16 amino acids long. J lost 2 bases, V lost 7 bases, and 12 bases had no gene match. Looked up from germline, CDR1 is LNHDA and CDR2 is SQIVND (reference sequence). CDR3 in amino acids: CASTATGATPNYGYTF. The CDR3 nucleotides read TGTGCCAGTACGGCGACAGGGGCCACGCCCAACTATGGCTACACCTTC.

In its sample, this clonotype was seen a few times. J is TRBJ2-3 and V is TRBV14; TRBD2 is a possible D gene (5 bases). CDR1 and CDR2 (germline): SGHDN, FVKESK. CDR3 length: 13 residues. The V gene lost 3 bases and the J gene lost 8 bases, with 12 bases spanning the gap. CDR3 nucleotide sequence: TGTGCCAGCAGCCATGGAGACCTAGCTACGCAGTATTTT. Protein: CASSHGDLATQYF.

This clonotype showed up many times. The gene calls are TRBV12-3 or TRBV12-4 and TRBJ2-6; 7 bases align to TRBD2. After removal of 2 bases from V and 1 base from J, the junction contained 8 bases not matched to a gene. The CDR3 sequence is 18 residues long. CDR3 sequence reads: CASSLRRGIDSGANVLTF. The CDR3 nucleotides read TGTGCCAGCAGTTTACGGCGGGGGATCGATTCTGGGGCCAACGTCCTGACTTTC.

The genes are TRBV5-6 and TRBJ1-5, with TRBD1 matching 7 bases. CDR3 length: 15 amino acids. Germline lookup yields CDR1 SGHDT and CDR2 YYEEEE. The V and J ends lost 3 bases and 2 bases, in that order; junction bases with no gene match: 5. The CDR3 region is CASSSYDRGNQPQHF. The CDR3 DNA follows: TGTGCCAGCAGCTCGTATGACAGGGGCAATCAGCCCCAGCATTTT.

This clonotype was picked up many times. This chain connects TRBV29-1 to TRBJ2-7; 8 bases are a match to TRBD1. The CDR3 runs 12 residues. V was pared by 7 bases and J by 6 bases, with 8 bases of the junction left unmatched. Looked up from germline, CDR1 is SQVTM and CDR2 is ANQGSEA. This CDR3 is CSARTGQGEQYF. The DNA of the CDR3 is TGCAGCGCTAGGACAGGGCAGGGCGAGCAGTACTTC.

The chain carries TRBV25-1 and TRBJ1-4; D remains ambiguous. The CDR3 totals 14 residues. The germline V and J ends were trimmed by 8 bases and 0 bases, with 10 bases remaining between them. In germline, CDR1 is MGHDK, CDR2 SYGVNS. CDR3 sequence reads: CASGSPTTNEKLFF. Here the CDR3 DNA reads TGTGCCAGCGGATCCCCTACAACTAATGAAAAACTGTTTTTT.

The sample holds a few counts of this clonotype. The V gene is TRBV5-1, the J gene TRBJ2-2, with 10 bases lining up with TRBD2. J gave up 4 bases and V 0 bases, and 6 bases lay outside the gene matches. The CDR3 covers 17 residues. The germline V gene has CDR1 SGHRS and CDR2 YFSETQ. The CDR3 here is CASSLAIPSGSTGELFF. Here the CDR3 DNA reads TGCGCCAGCAGCTTGGCTATCCCTAGCGGGAGCACCGGGGAGCTGTTTTTT. Drawing the rest from reference TRBV5-1 and TRBJ2-2, the complete variable domain is KAGVTQTPRYLIKTRGQQVTLSCSPISGHRSVSWYQQTPGQGLQFLFEYFSETQRNKGNFPGRFSGRQFSNSRSEMNVSTLELGDSALYLCASSLAIPSGSTGELFFGEGSRLTVL.

In this sample, this clonotype turned up a few times. The chain combines TRBV27 with TRBJ2-7; TRBD1 matches 9 bases. Germline V gene sequence: CDR1 MNHEY, CDR2 SMNVEV (reference sequence). The CDR3 spans 14 residues. Trimming cost V 5 bases and J 7 bases; bases outside gene matches: 9. In DNA form, the CDR3 reads TGTGCCAGCAGTCCGGGACAGGGCCCTTTGGAGCAGTACTTC. Amino acid sequence: CASSPGQGPLEQYF.

The sample holds many counts of this clonotype. In nucleotides, the CDR3 is TGTGCCAGCAGCTTGGTTTCTGGGGTCTATGGCTACACCTTC. Its protein is CASSLVSGVYGYTF. The chain couples TRBV5-4 to TRBJ1-2; D gene ambiguous. Germline CDR1 is SGHNT and CDR2 is YYREEE (reference sequence). CDR3 length equals 14 residues. V gave up 0 bases and J gave up 4 bases, with 10 bases separating them.

Details on this clonotype: One junction end disagrees with the germline gene, perhaps due to a read error. This chain links TRBV10-3 with TRBJ2-3; perhaps TRBD2 as D (6 bases). This CDR3 has 13 amino acids. Germline V gene data show CDR1 as ENHRY and CDR2 as SYGVKD. The chain's CDR3 is CAIRDGTADTQYF. Written as DNA, the CDR3 is TGTGCCATCCGTGACGGGACTGCAGATACGCAGTATTTT.

This clonotype was recorded many times. The genes are TRBV20-1 and TRBJ2-7, with 11 bases fitting TRBD2. Trimming cost V 0 bases and J 3 bases; bases outside gene matches: 7. CDR3 length: 16 residues. Per germline, CDR1 DFQATT and CDR2 SNEGSKA (reference sequence). The CDR3 loop is CSARDLTSGSFYEQYF. The CDR3 nucleotides are TGCAGTGCTAGAGATCTCACTAGCGGGAGTTTCTACGAGCAGTACTTC.

The chain has TRBV7-9 and TRBJ2-1, with TRBD2 matching over 10 bases. Germline V gives CDR1 SEHNR, CDR2 FQNEAQ (reference sequence). The CDR3 has 16 residues. Unmatched junction bases numbered 5, after V lost 5 bases and J lost 1 base. CDR3 protein: CASSLTSGISYNEQFF. The CDR3 nucleotides are TGTGCCAGCAGCCTTACTAGCGGGATTTCCTACAATGAGCAGTTCTTC.

This clonotype was detected ten times or more. The V call is TRBV28, the J call TRBJ1-1, with 8 positions matching TRBD1. The length of the CDR3 is 12 residues. The germline CDR1 and CDR2 sequences are MDHEN and SYDVKM. V dropped 5 bases and J dropped 7; count of bases not matched to a gene: 3. The CDR3 nucleotides are TGTGCCAGCAGTCTAGGACAGGGTGAAGCTTTCTTT. Its translation is CASSLGQGEAFF.